These T cell receptor beta chains were read from a single sample in a study of PD-1 blockade in classical Hodgkin lymphoma. Libraries were prepared by immunoSEQ multiplex PCR; TCRdb keeps only in-frame clonotypes and omits some of them. The profile shows about 41,000 clones, about 88% of them singletons. The input for sequencing was peripheral blood mononuclear cells (PBMCs), taken before the second cycle of nivolumab. The receptors shown here come from a human donor with classical Hodgkin lymphoma. The CDR3 runs from the conserved cysteine through the conserved F or W. The order of the fields is CDR3 length, V gene, clone size, D gene, J gene, CDR3 DNA, CDR3 protein. A D gene is named only where the DNA matches it firmly. Size values are once, few and many counts, or a class for expanded clones, and some rows have none.

>16|TRBV28|.|.|TRBJ1-5
TGTGCCAGCAGTTTTCAGTCGGTATTGAGCAATCAGCCCCAGCATTTT
CASSFQSVLSNQPQHF
>13|TRBV27|.|.|TRBJ1-1
TGTGCCAGCAGTCAGGGGCTGAACACTGAAGCTTTCTTT
CASSQGLNTEAFF
>12|TRBV2|.|.|TRBJ2-7
TGTTCCGACAGGCAGCTTACCTACGAGCAGTACTTC
CSDRQLTYEQYF
>14|TRBV5-4|once|.|TRBJ1-1
TGTGCCAGCAGTCCCGGGACGGCGAACACTGAAGCTTTCTTT
CASSPGTANTEAFF
>15|TRBV5-1|.|.|TRBJ2-5
TGCGCCAGCAGCCCCTGGGTAGCGGTCCAAGAGACCCAGTACTTC
CASSPWVAVQETQYF
>15|TRBV19|.|TRBD1|TRBJ1-3
TGTGCCAGTAGCGGGACAGTACTTTCTGGAAACACCATATATTTT
CASSGTVLSGNTIYF
>13|TRBV27|few|TRBD1|TRBJ1-6
TGTGCCAGATACAGGGGCGATCTGTCACCCCTCCACTTT
CARYRGDLSPLHF
>14|TRBV27|.|TRBD1|TRBJ1-6
TGTGCCAGCAGTCCCCCGGACAGGGCCTCACCCCTCCACTTT
CASSPPDRASPLHF
>14|TRBV28|.|.|TRBJ2-7
TGTGCCAGCAGTTCCCCCAGGGATCGGTACGAGCAGTACTTC
CASSSPRDRYEQYF
>14|TRBV5-4|.|TRBD1|TRBJ2-7
TGTGCCAGCAGCTTGGCAGGGACAGGATACGAGCAGTACTTC
CASSLAGTGYEQYF
>16|TRBV18|.|.|TRBJ1-5
TGTGCCAGCTCACCACAGGGGACGGGACAAACCCAGCCCCAGCATTTT
CASSPQGTGQTQPQHF
>15|TRBV7-6|.|.|TRBJ2-7
TGTGCCAGCAGCTTACCTACAGGGAACCTGTACGAGCAGTACTTC
CASSLPTGNLYEQYF
>14|TRBV2|.|TRBD2|TRBJ2-3
TGTGCCAGCAGACTAGCGGTTAACACAGATACGCAGTATTTT
CASRLAVNTDTQYF
>14|TRBV19|.|.|TRBJ1-5
TGTGCCAGTAGCCATGGACAATACAATCAGCCCCAGCATTTT
CASSHGQYNQPQHF
>15|TRBV27|once|.|TRBJ2-3
TGTGCCAGCAGTTCCCAGGGATCGGGCACAGATACGCAGTATTTT
CASSSQGSGTDTQYF
>14|TRBV19|.|TRBD1|TRBJ2-7
TGTGCCAGTAGTATGAGGGGACAGAACTACGAGCAGTACTTC
CASSMRGQNYEQYF
>16|TRBV10-3|.|.|TRBJ2-3
TGTGCCATCAGTGGTGTTAGAGAGGGGGGGTTGGATACGCAGTATTTT
CAISGVREGGLDTQYF
>16|TRBV4-1|.|.|TRBJ2-6
TGCGCCAGCAGCCAAGAGAGAGGCTCTGGGGCCAACGTCCTGACTTTC
CASSQERGSGANVLTF
>15|TRBV7-3|once|.|TRBJ1-1
TGTGCCAGCAGCTTAGCCCCGGCAGTGGGCACTGAAGCTTTCTTT
CASSLAPAVGTEAFF
>12|TRBV19|.|.|TRBJ1-2
TGTGCCAGTAGTGAGGGGGGCTTTGGCTACACCTTC
CASSEGGFGYTF
>15|TRBV21-1|.|.|TRBJ2-3
TGTGCCAGCAGGAAAGGAGGGAGCCACACAGATACGCAGTATTTT
CASRKGGSHTDTQYF
>12|TRBV28|.|TRBD1|TRBJ2-1
TGTGCCAGCAGTACAGGGGGGAGGGAGCAGTTCTTC
CASSTGGREQFF
>15|TRBV21-1|.|.|TRBJ1-5
TGTGCCAGCAGCGGGGGGGACAGGGTCAATCAGCCCCAGCATTTT
CASSGGDRVNQPQHF
>12|TRBV28|.|.|TRBJ1-1
TGTGCCAGCAGTTTAATACGGGCTGAAGCTTTCTTT
CASSLIRAEAFF
>13|TRBV19|.|TRBD1|TRBJ1-1
TGTGCCAGTACCCAGGGGGGTTGGACTGAAGCTTTCTTT
CASTQGGWTEAFF
>13|TRBV5-1|.|TRBD2|TRBJ2-7
TGCGCCAGCTCTCGTGAGGGAGGGGACGAGCAGTACTTC
CASSREGGDEQYF
>15|TRBV2|.|TRBD1|TRBJ1-1
TGTGCCAGCCGGACAGGGAGGGGGGGTTGGCCTGAAGCTTTCTTT
CASRTGRGGWPEAFF
>15|TRBV7-2|.|TRBD2|TRBJ2-7
TGTGCCAGCAGCTTACAAACTAGCGGGTTCTACGAGCAGTACTTC
CASSLQTSGFYEQYF
>16|TRBV5-4|.|TRBD2|TRBJ2-7
TGTGCCAGCAGCTCAGGGACTAGCGGGAGTTCCTACGAGCAGTACTTC
CASSSGTSGSSYEQYF
>15|TRBV27|.|TRBD2|TRBJ2-1
TGTGCCAGCAGTTTTCCGGGACTAGCGGTCAATGAGCAGTTCTTC
CASSFPGLAVNEQFF
>15|TRBV4-3|.|.|TRBJ2-2
TGCGCCAGCAGCCAAGATATGAGCCTTACCGGGGAGCTGTTTTTT
CASSQDMSLTGELFF
>14|TRBV28|.|.|TRBJ2-7
TGTGCCAGCAGTTTCGGAGGGAGCGCCGGGGAGCAGTACTTC
CASSFGGSAGEQYF
>16|TRBV7-3|.|.|TRBJ2-2
TGTGCCAGCAGCTCACGGGGCGGGGCGTACACCGGGGAGCTGTTTTTT
CASSSRGGAYTGELFF
>15|TRBV4-3|.|TRBD1|TRBJ2-7
TGCGCCAGCAGCCCCCTGGTGGGACAGGGCTACGAGCAGTACTTC
CASSPLVGQGYEQYF
>14|TRBV7-2|once|.|TRBJ2-5
TGTGCCAGCAGCTCCGTGTTGAGCTGGAAGACCCAGTACTTC
CASSSVLSWKTQYF
>15|TRBV7-9|.|.|TRBJ2-2
TGTGCCAGCAGCCCAACGGGAGCTAACACCGGGGAGCTGTTTTTT
CASSPTGANTGELFF
>17|TRBV4-1|once|.|TRBJ1-4
TGCGCCAGCAGCCAAGTGGGGGGGCGCTTCGTTAATGAAAAACTGTTTTTT
CASSQVGGRFVNEKLFF
>15|TRBV10-3|.|TRBD1|TRBJ2-1
TGTGCCATCAGTGTTGACAGGGGGCAAAACAATGAGCAGTTCTTC
CAISVDRGQNNEQFF
>15|TRBV6-5|once|.|TRBJ2-5
TGTGCCAGCAGTTACTCGTTCGGGGGAGGCGAGACCCAGTACTTC
CASSYSFGGGETQYF
>18|TRBV9|.|.|TRBJ2-3
TGTGCCAGCAGCGTAGGGGCCCTCTCTAGGGGAGGCACAGATACGCAGTATTTT
CASSVGALSRGGTDTQYF
>15|TRBV15|.|.|TRBJ2-3
TGTGCCACCAGCAGGGGGGCAGGGGACGCAGATACGCAGTATTTT
CATSRGAGDADTQYF
>15|TRBV6-5|.|.|TRBJ1-2
TGTGCCAGCAGTTACGGATGGGGGGCAGGCTATGGCTACACCTTC
CASSYGWGAGYGYTF